Included here is one T cell receptor beta chain sequence, with context. Its antigen is undetermined. This sample was taken from a study of OX40 agonist ivuxolimab in advanced cancers. For the study at large: Mean age roughly 65 years, range about 23 to 80; around 80% male.

The study's findings and limits: CD8+ T cells averaged more expanded clones than CD4+. In the 0.1 to 3.0 mg/kg range, CD4+ and CD8+ blood T cells had expanded clonally by week 6.

Clones were read by immunoSEQ multiplex PCR, and TCRdb kept only the in-frame ones, dropping some. The sample contains about 41,000 clones, 78% of which appear only once. CDR1 and CDR2 (germline): MDHEN, SYDVKM. This CDR3 is 16 amino acids long. Trimming removed 4 bases from V and 5 bases from J, with 19 bases in between. The chain is built from TRBV28 and TRBJ2-3; a possible D gene is TRBD2 (6 bases). The sequencing used CD4+ or CD8+ T cells sorted from blood, collected in a trial of the OX40 agonist ivuxolimab. This clonotype originated in an adult with an advanced solid tumor such as melanoma, head and neck, liver or kidney cancer. Here the CDR3 DNA reads TGTGCCAGCAGTTCCTTACCGGGAGTCATCGAAGATACGCAGTATTTT. Residues: CASSSLPGVIEDTQYF.